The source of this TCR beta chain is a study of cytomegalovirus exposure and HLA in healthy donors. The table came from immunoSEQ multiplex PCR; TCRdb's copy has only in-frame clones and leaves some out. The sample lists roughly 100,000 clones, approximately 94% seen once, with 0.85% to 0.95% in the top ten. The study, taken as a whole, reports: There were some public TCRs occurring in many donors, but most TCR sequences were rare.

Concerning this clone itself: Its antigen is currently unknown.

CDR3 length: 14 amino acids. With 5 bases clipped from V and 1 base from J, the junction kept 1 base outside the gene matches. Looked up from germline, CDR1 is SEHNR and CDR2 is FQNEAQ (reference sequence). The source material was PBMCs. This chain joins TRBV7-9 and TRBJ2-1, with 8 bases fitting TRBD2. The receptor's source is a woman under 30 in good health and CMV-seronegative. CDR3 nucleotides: TGTGCCAGCAGCACTAGCGGATCCTACAATGAGCAGTTCTTC. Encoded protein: CASSTSGSYNEQFF.